The source of this T cell receptor beta chain is a study of CD8+ T cells in alopecia areata. CDR1 and CDR2 (germline): SGHRS, YFSETQ. The CDR3 is 16 residues long. V was cut by 3 bases and J by 1 base, with 16 bases left in between. Regarding treatment: oral pan-JAK inhibitor, 5-10 mg twice daily. This clone was recorded a few times. Extracted RNA was reverse transcribed into cDNA, the sequencing template. Some clones are missing from TCRdb's copy, which holds only in-frame ones; the method was immunoSEQ multiplex PCR. The sample lists 110,000 or so clones, 56% seen once, with more than 3% in the top ten.

The sample consisted of CD4+ T cells sorted from blood, taken at week 24, from a patient treated with tofacitinib. This TCR was sampled from a human donor with alopecia areata. The chain couples TRBV5-1 to TRBJ2-5; tentatively, D is TRBD1 or TRBD2 (5 bases each). In DNA, the CDR3 is TGCGCCAGCAGCTACGCCGGGGCAAATCTCCAAGAGACCCAGTACTTC. Translation gives CASSYAGANLQETQYF.